One and the same sample provided the 32 T cell receptor beta chains below, sequenced in a study of CD8 T cells in ankylosing spondylitis. TCRdb re-called the 5' RACE reads through MiXCR, storing one row per CDR3 protein. This sample carries 130,000 or so distinct CDR3 sequences, around 7% of them seen once, and the ten largest clones take about 12%. Material for sequencing was blood, either unsorted or a sorted T cell fraction (not recorded which). Receptors originate from a male donor with ankylosing spondylitis or in good health (not recorded which).

This clonotype was recorded many times. The chain uses TRBV5-1 and TRBJ1-6, with 10 bases fitting TRBD1. The J segment lost 10 bases and the V segment lost 4 bases, leaving 5 bases of the junction unmatched. The CDR3 totals 14 residues. Germline values: CDR1 SGHRS, CDR2 YFSETQ. The CDR3 is CASSRTGGESPLHF. DNA for the CDR3: TGCGCCAGCAGCCGGACAGGGGGAGAGTCACCCCTCCACTTT.

This clonotype was picked up many times. The chain combines TRBV7-2 with TRBJ2-4; D is undetermined. Looked up from germline, CDR1 is SGHTA and CDR2 is FQGNSA. This CDR3 spans 14 amino acids. V was shortened by 0 bases and J by 4 bases, with 7 bases between the two germline ends. CDR3 in amino acids: CASSLAGQKNIQYF. DNA of the CDR3: TGTGCCAGCAGCTTAGCGGGCCAAAAAAACATTCAGTACTTC.

This clonotype appeared many times. The chain employs TRBV10-3 and TRBJ2-3; possible D gene TRBD1, 6 bases. The CDR3 contains 15 residues. V was clipped by 0 bases and J by 0 bases, with 7 bases between them. Germline lookup yields CDR1 ENHRY and CDR2 SYGVKD. The CDR3, as DNA: TGTGCCATCAGTGAGTCCGACAGGAGCACAGATACGCAGTATTTT. This gives the protein CAISESDRSTDTQYF.

This clonotype was seen ten or more times. This rearrangement joins TRBV29-1 to TRBJ2-5; D unresolved. Germline loops: CDR1 SQVTM, CDR2 ANQGSEA. The V end was cut by 3 bases, the J end by 5 bases, with 10 bases between. The CDR3 length is 12 residues. The CDR3 spells CSVDGQLETQYF. The DNA of the CDR3 is TGCAGCGTTGATGGCCAGTTGGAGACCCAGTACTTC.

The chain joins TRBV27 to TRBJ2-1; D remains unclear. Per germline, CDR1 MNHEY and CDR2 SMNVEV (reference sequence). Trimming pared 7 bases from V and 0 bases from J, leaving 4 bases between. The CDR3 runs 12 residues. The CDR3 DNA reads as TGTGCCAGCAAAGGCTCCTACAATGAGCAGTTCTTC. As protein: CASKGSYNEQFF.

In this sample, this clonotype turned up many times. Here the CDR3 reads CASSLTPGTQYF. The CDR3 bases are TGTGCCAGCAGCTTAACCCCCGGTACGCAGTATTTT. The gene calls are TRBV7-2 and TRBJ2-3, with unresolved D. In germline, CDR1 is SGHTA, CDR2 FQGNSA. The length of the CDR3 is 12 residues. V was trimmed by 2 bases and J by 8 bases, leaving 8 bases between them.

This clonotype was recorded many times. This chain links TRBV2 with TRBJ2-3, with D hard to call. Germline V gives CDR1 SNHLY, CDR2 FYNNEI. The CDR3 contains 15 residues. V lost 4 bases, J lost 6 bases, and 17 bases lay in between. CDR3 bases: TGTGCCAGCAGTGTTAGGACGGCCTTCTTGGATACGCAGTATTTT. Amino acids: CASSVRTAFLDTQYF.

This clonotype was found a few times. The rearrangement links TRBV10-3 to TRBJ2-2, with D hard to call. V shed 3 bases and J shed 4 bases, with 18 bases lying between them. Germline-derived CDR1 and CDR2 are ENHRY and SYGVKD. The CDR3 runs 17 residues. The CDR3: CAISEVAGPAPTGELFF. The CDR3 DNA follows: TGTGCCATCAGTGAAGTGGCCGGACCCGCGCCCACCGGGGAGCTGTTTTTT.

There are many counts of this clonotype. The gene calls are TRBV24-1 and TRBJ1-5; D remains unclear. The CDR3 spans 15 residues. The V and J ends lost 5 bases and 0 bases respectively, with 10 bases between them. Germline V gene sequence: CDR1 KGHDR, CDR2 SFDVKD. The CDR3 coding sequence is TGTGCCACCAGTGGAAAGCACGATAGCAATCAGCCCCAGCATTTT. It specifies CATSGKHDSNQPQHF.

This clonotype was detected many times. The rearrangement uses TRBV7-2 and TRBJ1-2; D unresolved. The germline V and J ends were trimmed by 5 bases and 2 bases, with 12 bases remaining between them. CDR1 and CDR2 from the germline V gene are SGHTA and FQGNSA. The CDR3 is made up of 14 amino acids. The chain's CDR3 is CASSTRTVNYGYTF. In nucleotides, the CDR3 is TGTGCCAGCAGCACCCGGACGGTAAACTATGGCTACACCTTC.

This clonotype came up many times. This chain joins TRBV3-1 and TRBJ1-2, with no clear D. This CDR3 contains 14 residues. Per germline, CDR1 LGHDT and CDR2 YNNKEL (reference sequence). The germline V and J ends were trimmed by 1 base and 8 bases, with 14 bases remaining between them. CDR3 nucleotide sequence: TGTGCCAGCAGCCAAGGCACGCTGAGCGGGGGCTACACCTTC. Its protein is CASSQGTLSGGYTF.

This clonotype was found many times. The CDR3 nucleotides read TGTGCCAGCAGCCCTGTTAGGAGCTCCTACGAGCAGTACTTC. Its protein product is CASSPVRSSYEQYF. The J gene is TRBJ2-7, the V gene TRBV12-3 or TRBV12-4; D remains ambiguous. The CDR3 totals 14 residues. With 6 bases removed from V and 0 bases from J, the gap between germline ends came to 12 bases.

This clonotype was observed at least ten times. The chain recombines TRBV5-1 with TRBJ2-3; D is uncertain. Trimming took off 0 bases at V and 6 bases at J, with 2 bases between the two ends. The CDR3 is 11 residues long. Germline V lookup: CDR1 SGHRS, CDR2 YFSETQ. CDR3 sequence reads: CASSLEDTQYF. The CDR3 DNA sequence: TGCGCCAGCAGCTTGGAGGATACGCAGTATTTT.

This clonotype was observed a few times. A much larger clone differs by one base, so this may be a read error. The chain joins TRBV28 to TRBJ1-3; 9 bases map to TRBD1. Germline V CDR1 and CDR2: MDHEN, SYDVKM. CDR3 length equals 18 residues. CDR3 sequence: CASSSTGGPTISGNPIYF. The CDR3 nucleotides read TGTGCCAGCAGTTCCACAGGGGGCCCCACGATCTCTGGAAACCCCATATATTTT.

This clonotype was picked up many times. This CDR3 reads CSAAQERGGGVSDTQYF. CDR3 in DNA: TGCAGTGCCGCACAGGAGCGGGGGGGCGGGGTCTCAGATACGCAGTATTTT. The J gene is TRBJ2-3, the V gene TRBV20-1; TRBD2 aligns across 10 bases. The V segment lost 6 bases and the J segment 4 bases; nucleotides outside the gene matches: 16. Germline lookup yields CDR1 DFQATT and CDR2 SNEGSKA (reference sequence). The CDR3 has 17 amino acids.

In this sample, this clonotype turned up many times. This chain joins TRBV5-1 and TRBJ2-1; the D gene is possibly TRBD1 (6 bases). The ends were cut back, 0 bases at V and 5 bases at J, with 15 bases in the middle. The CDR3 runs to 16 residues. Germline V CDR1 and CDR2: SGHRS, YFSETQ. The CDR3: CASSLGTAPEDNEQFF. DNA of the CDR3: TGCGCCAGCAGCTTGGGGACAGCGCCAGAAGACAATGAGCAGTTCTTC.

This clonotype was seen repeatedly, ten times or more. V gene TRBV12-3 or TRBV12-4 combines with J gene TRBJ1-6; TRBD1 agrees at 9 bases. The CDR3 is 14 residues long. V shed 6 bases and J 9 bases; nucleotides not matched to a gene: 6. This CDR3 reads CASRMDRGISPLHF. In DNA, the CDR3 is TGTGCCAGCAGGATGGACAGGGGTATTTCACCCCTCCACTTT.

This clonotype was picked up many times. A junction boundary mismatches the germline segment, possibly from a read error. This chain uses TRBV29-1 with TRBJ2-2; 10 positions agree with TRBD2. Germline loops: CDR1 SQVTM, CDR2 ANQGSEA. This CDR3 region has 14 residues. CDR3 loop: CSASSGGDTGELFF. The CDR3 DNA follows: TGCAGCGCCTCAAGCGGGGGGGACACTGGGGAGCTGTTTTTT.

Ten or more counts support this clonotype. V is TRBV19 and J is TRBJ2-7; D tentatively fits TRBD1 or TRBD2 (5 bases each). Trimming took 3 bases from V and 2 from J, leaving 11 bases between them. CDR3 size: 14 residues. Germline V CDR1 and CDR2: LNHDA, SQIVND (reference sequence). The CDR3 coding sequence is TGTGCCAGTAGTATTGGGGACGTTACCTACGAGCAGTACTTC. This codes for CASSIGDVTYEQYF.

This clonotype appeared many times. The chain employs TRBV7-9 and TRBJ1-2; 7 bases line up with TRBD1. Trimming cost V 3 bases and J 3 bases; bases outside gene matches: 4. This CDR3 comprises 14 residues. The germline V gene has CDR1 SEHNR and CDR2 FQNEAQ (reference sequence). CDR3 amino acids: CASSLWDRDYGYTF. CDR3 DNA: TGTGCCAGCAGCTTGTGGGACAGAGACTATGGCTACACCTTC.

This clonotype showed up many times. The V gene is TRBV29-1, the J gene TRBJ2-4; tentatively, D is TRBD2 (6 bases). Germline-derived CDR1 and CDR2 are SQVTM and ANQGSEA. The ends were cut back, 1 base at V and 0 bases at J, with 13 bases in the middle. There are 16 residues in the CDR3. CDR3 sequence: CSVEGGTGLAKNIQYF. CDR3 nucleotides: TGCAGCGTTGAAGGGGGGACGGGACTAGCCAAAAACATTCAGTACTTC.

The chain is built from TRBV19 and TRBJ1-1; 7 bases are a match to TRBD1. V lost 6 bases to trimming and J lost 10 bases; unmatched junction nucleotides: 14. Germline V lookup: CDR1 LNHDA, CDR2 SQIVND (reference sequence). This CDR3 comprises 14 residues. The CDR3 sequence: CASSPTGSFEGAFF. The DNA for the CDR3 is TGTGCCAGTAGCCCGACAGGGTCGTTTGAGGGAGCTTTCTTT.

At least ten counts were recorded for this clonotype. CDR3: CSARDSPGTGGEQYF. The DNA of the CDR3 is TGCAGTGCTAGAGATTCCCCCGGGACAGGGGGCGAGCAGTACTTC. The chain has TRBV20-1 and TRBJ2-7; 11 bases agree with TRBD1. Germline V gives CDR1 DFQATT, CDR2 SNEGSKA (reference sequence). The CDR3 contains 15 residues. Losses at the gene ends were 0 bases for V and 6 bases for J; bases not matched to a gene: 7.

Many counts were recorded for this clonotype. This chain links TRBV20-1 with TRBJ2-7; 9 bases align to TRBD2. Germline CDR1 and CDR2: DFQATT and SNEGSKA (reference sequence). The V gene end was trimmed by 0 bases and the J gene end by 2 bases; junction bases not matched to a gene: 11. The CDR3 spans 17 residues. CDR3 region: CSARDAASGIVPYEQYF. The DNA of the CDR3 is TGCAGTGCTAGAGATGCGGCTAGCGGGATTGTTCCCTACGAGCAGTACTTC.

This clonotype was seen many times. The gene calls are TRBV7-7 and TRBJ2-2; 8 positions match TRBD1. V lost 2 bases to trimming and J lost 7 bases; unmatched junction nucleotides: 6. CDR1 is SSHAT and CDR2 is FNYEAQ in the germline V gene (reference sequence). The CDR3 loop spans 15 amino acids. CDR3 coding DNA: TGTGCCAGCAGCTTAACGGGACAGGTTGGCGGGGAGCTGTTTTTT. This translates into CASSLTGQVGGELFF. Complete variable domain (other parts from reference TRBV7-7 and TRBJ2-2): GAGVSQSPRYKVTKRGQDVTLRCDPISSHATLYWYQQALGQGPEFLTYFNYEAQPDKSGLPSDRFSAERPEGSISTLTIQRTEQRDSAMYRCASSLTGQVGGELFFGEGSRLTVL.

This chain joins TRBV10-1 and TRBJ1-1; D uncertain. V shed 0 bases and J shed 1 base, with 6 bases lying between them. The CDR3 runs 14 residues. Germline V gene data show CDR1 as WNHNN and CDR2 as SYGVQD (reference sequence). CDR3 amino acids: CASSESGGNTEAFF. CDR3 in DNA: TGCGCCAGCAGTGAGTCGGGAGGGAACACTGAAGCTTTCTTT.

This clonotype was seen at least ten times. V usage is TRBV5-1 and J usage is TRBJ2-1, with D possibly being TRBD2 (6 bases). CDR1 and CDR2 from the germline V gene are SGHRS and YFSETQ. The V end lost 0 bases, the J end lost 1 base, and 8 bases lay between the germline ends. CDR3 length: 15 amino acids. CDR3 loop: CASSLVGGSYNEQFF. CDR3 DNA: TGCGCCAGCAGCTTGGTGGGGGGATCCTACAATGAGCAGTTCTTC.

This clonotype was seen many times. This chain joins TRBV5-1 and TRBJ1-1, with no clear D. The CDR3 consists of 15 residues. V gave up 0 bases and J gave up 0 bases, with 9 bases separating them. Germline assignment: CDR1 SGHRS and CDR2 YFSETQ. As DNA, the CDR3 is TGCGCCAGCAGCTTGGGGTCAAGAATGAACACTGAAGCTTTCTTT. Residues: CASSLGSRMNTEAFF.

The chain recombines TRBV20-1 with TRBJ1-6; no firm D call. The CDR3 runs 13 residues. V shed 3 bases and J shed 9 bases, with 12 bases lying between them. CDR1 and CDR2 (germline): DFQATT, SNEGSKA (reference sequence). CDR3 in amino acids: CSARWEGTSPLHF. The CDR3 DNA follows: TGCAGTGCTAGGTGGGAGGGTACTTCACCCCTCCACTTT.

This clonotype was observed many times. The chain links TRBV7-9 to TRBJ2-3; the match to TRBD1 covers 7 bases. Germline V gene lookup returns CDR1 SEHNR and CDR2 FQNEAQ (reference sequence). J gave up 0 bases and V 2 bases, and 8 bases lay outside the gene matches. The CDR3 is made up of 17 amino acids. This CDR3 is CASSLPRTGQSTDTQYF. The CDR3 DNA reads TGTGCCAGCAGCTTACCTCGGACGGGACAGAGCACAGATACGCAGTATTTT.

This clonotype was seen a few times. The rearrangement uses TRBV24-1 and TRBJ1-5; D gene unclear. Trimming shortened V by 4 bases and J by 2 bases, and 11 bases separated the two germline ends. CDR3 length equals 15 residues. Germline V gene lookup returns CDR1 KGHDR and CDR2 SFDVKD. Here the CDR3 reads CATSEGGLGNQPQHF. The CDR3 nucleotides read TGTGCCACCAGTGAGGGAGGGCTAGGCAATCAGCCCCAGCATTTT.

Many counts were recorded for this clonotype. This sequence joins TRBV20-1 and TRBJ2-5; no clear D. The CDR3 totals 11 residues. Trimming stripped 2 bases from V and 4 bases from J, with 5 bases between. From germline, CDR1 is DFQATT and CDR2 SNEGSKA (reference sequence). The CDR3 spells CSARSGETQYF. The CDR3 DNA reads as TGCAGTGCTAGATCAGGAGAGACCCAGTACTTC.